These 25 T cell receptor beta chains came from one sample sequenced in a study of CD8+CD57+ T cells in acquired aplastic anemia. Individuals selected for sequencing had exhibited CD8+CD57+ cell expansion on flow cytometry. The template used for profiling TCR beta VDJ and CDR3 was genomic DNA. Each CDR3 protein is one row after TCRdb ran MiXCR on the reads. Of approximately 300,000 distinct CDR3 sequences in the sample, around three fifths were seen once. The specimen was sorted CD4+, CD8+, or CD8+CD57+ T cells (not recorded which) from PBMCs. The source of these receptors is a human donor with aplastic anemia.

In this sample, this clonotype turned up once. The V and J genes are TRBV20-1 and TRBJ2-1; D unclear. Germline CDR1 and CDR2: DFQATT and SNEGSKA (reference sequence). The CDR3 spans 13 residues. V gave up 0 bases and J gave up 1 base, with 4 bases separating them. The CDR3 nucleotides read TGCAGTGCTAGAGATGCGTCCTACAATGAGCAGTTCTTC. Encoded protein: CSARDASYNEQFF.

This clonotype was seen a few times. At one boundary the junction diverges from the germline segment, which might be a read error. The chain joins TRBV12-3 or TRBV12-4 to TRBJ1-5; the D gene is possibly TRBD1 (6 bases). The length of the CDR3 is 13 residues. CDR3 in DNA: TGTGCCAGCAGTTCACAGGGAAATCAGCCACAGCATTTT. Its translation is CASSSQGNQPQHF.

The chain recombines TRBV20-1 with TRBJ2-7; no firm D call. The V end lost 0 bases, the J end lost 0 bases, and 12 bases lay between the germline ends. The CDR3 spans 15 residues. The germline V gene has CDR1 DFQATT and CDR2 SNEGSKA (reference sequence). CDR3 sequence: CSARDLTRPSYEQYF. In DNA form, the CDR3 reads TGCAGTGCTAGAGATCTGACGAGGCCCTCCTACGAGCAGTACTTC.

The gene calls are TRBV12-3 or TRBV12-4 and TRBJ2-1; 11 nucleotides match TRBD1. V shed 5 bases, J shed 7 bases, and the junction held 7 bases outside the gene matches. This CDR3 has 15 residues. CDR3 DNA sequence: TGTGCCAGCAGTCCGGGACAGGGGGAAATGAATGAGCAGTTCTTC. Protein sequence: CASSPGQGEMNEQFF.

This clonotype was recorded many times. This chain joins TRBV7-9 and TRBJ1-2; D may be TRBD1 (5 bases). Germline V gives CDR1 SEHNR, CDR2 FQNEAQ (reference sequence). V was pared by 4 bases and J by 4 bases, with 7 bases between. CDR3 length equals 12 residues. The CDR3 DNA reads TGTGCCAGCAGCTGGGACGGCTATGGCTACACCTTC. This encodes CASSWDGYGYTF.

The V gene is TRBV4-3, the J gene TRBJ1-6; D is undetermined. The CDR3 covers 15 residues. Germline V gene lookup returns CDR1 LGHNA and CDR2 YSLEER. Trimming took 0 bases from V and 9 from J, leaving 12 bases between them. CDR3 residues: CASSQDPGISSPLHF. The CDR3 DNA sequence: TGCGCCAGCAGCCAAGACCCGGGGATAAGTTCACCCCTCCACTTT.

V usage is TRBV4-1 and J usage is TRBJ1-3; D is ambiguous. CDR3 length equals 16 residues. CDR1 is MGHRA and CDR2 is YSYEKL in the germline V gene. V lost 3 bases and J lost 7, with 19 bases in between. The CDR3 reads CASSQSSAALSNTIYF. The CDR3 DNA sequence: TGCGCCAGCAGCCAGTCCTCGGCCGCATTATCGAACACCATATATTTT.

This clonotype was seen ten or more times. The DNA of the CDR3 is TGCGCCAGCAGCTTGGACCGGACAGTGCCCTCCTACGAGCAGTACTTC. The encoded protein is CASSLDRTVPSYEQYF. The chain uses TRBV5-1 and TRBJ2-7; TRBD1 might be the D (6 bases). In germline, CDR1 is SGHRS, CDR2 YFSETQ. This CDR3 is built from 16 residues. With 0 bases removed from V and 0 bases from J, the gap between germline ends came to 13 bases.

This sequence joins TRBV20-1 and TRBJ2-7; 10 bases agree with TRBD1. This CDR3 spans 14 amino acids. Germline V gene data show CDR1 as DFQATT and CDR2 as SNEGSKA (reference sequence). V shed 2 bases, J shed 5 bases, and the junction held 6 bases outside the gene matches. CDR3 sequence reads: CSARRGQGSHEQYF. The CDR3 DNA follows: TGCAGTGCTAGAAGGGGACAGGGGTCCCACGAGCAGTACTTC.

This clonotype was recorded many times. The chain combines TRBV7-3 with TRBJ2-1; no clear D. This CDR3 region has 13 residues. Germline V gene data show CDR1 as SGHTA and CDR2 as FQGTGA. Between the trimmed V and J ends, which lost 3 bases and 8 bases, there was a span of 11 bases. DNA for the CDR3: TGTGCCAGCAGCTTGTGGGCGGCCGATGAGCAGTTCTTC. Translating gives CASSLWAADEQFF.

The V and J genes are TRBV10-3 and TRBJ2-2; the D is unclear. The CDR3 consists of 11 residues. Germline V CDR1 and CDR2: ENHRY, SYGVKD. V was cut by 10 bases and J by 8 bases, with 11 bases left in between. The DNA of the CDR3 is TGTGCCAGCACTACCACAGGGGAGCTGTTTTTT. Its translation: CASTTTGELFF.

The chain has TRBV24-1 and TRBJ1-1; D ambiguous. The CDR3 covers 19 residues. Germline V gene lookup returns CDR1 KGHDR and CDR2 SFDVKD. The V end lost 1 base, the J end lost 4 bases, and 24 bases lay between the germline ends. The CDR3 DNA sequence: TGTGCCACCAGTGATTTTAGGCCCGTCCCGTCGACACTGAGCACTGAAGCTTTCTTT. It yields the protein CATSDFRPVPSTLSTEAFF.

The J gene is TRBJ2-3, the V gene TRBV14; no definite D call. The CDR3 sequence is 15 residues long. Germline V gives CDR1 SGHDN, CDR2 FVKESK. V lost 6 bases to trimming and J lost 2 bases, with 15 bases between them. The CDR3 reads CASRPSVSSTDTQYF. The DNA for the CDR3 is TGTGCCAGCAGACCGTCCGTCAGCTCCACAGATACGCAGTATTTT.

This clonotype was counted ten times or more. The gene calls are TRBV20-1 and TRBJ2-5, with D perhaps TRBD1 (5 bases). With 1 base removed from V and 1 base from J, the gap between germline ends came to 13 bases. Germline V lookup: CDR1 DFQATT, CDR2 SNEGSKA (reference sequence). The CDR3 has 15 amino acids. The CDR3 nucleotides are TGCAGTGCTAGAGCGTTGACAGCACTCCAAGAGACCCAGTACTTC. Protein: CSARALTALQETQYF.

This clonotype showed up just once. No conserved phenylalanine or tryptophan is present at the end of the CDR3, so a read error is the likely explanation. Because the CDR3's place on the DNA is in doubt, the DNA is left out and the CDR3 is given as listed by TCRdb. J is TRBJ2-5 and V is TRBV6-4. The germline CDR1 and CDR2 sequences are MRHNA and SNTAGT. The CDR3 is made up of 8 amino acids, end residues included. The CDR3: CASSDPSA.

This clonotype has a count of ten or more. V and J are TRBV6-1 and TRBJ1-3, with TRBD1 matching over 8 bases. This CDR3 has 14 amino acids. V shed 8 bases and J 3 bases; nucleotides not matched to a gene: 6. Germline V gene lookup returns CDR1 MNHNS and CDR2 SASEGT. The CDR3 region is CASGPGGFGNTIYF. CDR3 coding DNA: TGTGCCAGCGGGCCAGGGGGCTTTGGAAACACCATATATTTT.

This sequence joins TRBV7-3 and TRBJ1-6, with 7 bases matching TRBD1. This CDR3 spans 13 amino acids. J was trimmed by 5 bases and V by 8 bases; bases with no gene match: 3. Germline CDR1 and CDR2: SGHTA and FQGTGA. The CDR3 DNA follows: TGTGCCAGCGGGGACAGAAATAATTCACCCCTCCACTTT. As protein: CASGDRNNSPLHF.

As DNA, the CDR3 is TGTGCCAGCAGCGTAGGTAATAGGGCCAATGAGCAGTTCTTC. It codes for CASSVGNRANEQFF. V and J are TRBV9 and TRBJ2-1; no reliable D call. The V and J ends lost 0 bases and 6 bases respectively, with 10 bases between them. The CDR3 contains 14 residues. The germline V gene has CDR1 SGDLS and CDR2 YYNGEE.

The V and J genes are TRBV6-5 and TRBJ1-2; 10 bases map to TRBD1. The length of the CDR3 is 14 residues. Germline V lookup: CDR1 MNHEY, CDR2 SVGAGI. V lost 8 bases and J lost 8; bases outside the gene matches: 11. CDR3 region: CASGERGQGSGYTF. CDR3 DNA sequence: TGTGCCAGCGGAGAGCGGGGACAGGGGAGCGGCTACACCTTC.

The chain recombines TRBV7-2 with TRBJ1-4; D perhaps matches TRBD1 (5 bases). CDR3 length: 16 amino acids. CDR1 is SGHTA, CDR2 FQGNSA, per germline. V dropped 2 bases and J dropped 2 bases, with 12 bases sitting between them. As DNA, the CDR3 is TGTGCCAGCAGCTTACAGGGAACAAGGACTAATGAAAAACTGTTTTTT. Translated, it gives CASSLQGTRTNEKLFF.

This rearrangement joins TRBV29-1 to TRBJ1-1, with a weak D call TRBD1 (6 bases). CDR3 size: 14 residues. CDR1 is SQVTM and CDR2 is ANQGSEA in the germline V gene. Trimming cost V 7 bases and J 0 bases, with 15 bases left between them. The CDR3, as DNA: TGCAGCGGCACAGGGCCGGCGGTGAACACTGAAGCTTTCTTT. It translates to CSGTGPAVNTEAFF.

The chain carries TRBV6-1 and TRBJ2-7, with 10 bases lining up with TRBD1. Germline V lookup: CDR1 MNHNS, CDR2 SASEGT. The CDR3 has 13 amino acids. V dropped 3 bases and J dropped 6; count of bases not matched to a gene: 2. CDR3 DNA sequence: TGTGCCAGCAGTGAGGGGGACAGGGGCGAGCAGTACGTC. Translated: CASSEGDRGEQYV.

CDR3 loop: CASSLFLLAGSSYEQYF. CDR3 in DNA: TGTGCCAGCAGCTTATTCCTCCTAGCGGGGAGCTCCTACGAGCAGTACTTC. V is TRBV7-2 and J is TRBJ2-7; 9 bases align to TRBD2. The V segment lost 2 bases and the J segment 0 bases; nucleotides outside the gene matches: 8. CDR1 and CDR2 (germline): SGHTA, FQGNSA. The CDR3 extends over 17 amino acids. The full variable domain, in which reference TRBV7-2 and TRBJ2-7 provide the parts outside the CDR3, is GAGVSQSPSNKVTEKGKDVELRCDPISGHTALYWYRQSLGQGLEFLIYFQGNSAPDKSGLPSDRFSAERTGGSVSTLTIQRTQQEDSAVYLCASSLFLLAGSSYEQYFGPGTRLTVT.

The rearrangement links TRBV15 to TRBJ1-5; D gene uncertain. Looked up from germline, CDR1 is LNHNV and CDR2 is YYDKDF (reference sequence). The V end lost 0 bases, the J end lost 4 bases, and 4 bases lay between the germline ends. This CDR3 is built from 13 residues. CDR3 amino acids: CATSRDHNQPQHF. The CDR3 nucleotides are TGTGCCACCAGCAGAGATCATAATCAGCCCCAGCATTTT. Filled out from reference TRBV15 and TRBJ1-5, the complete variable domain reads DAMVIQNPRYQVTQFGKPVTLSCSQTLNHNVMYWYQQKSSQAPKLLFHYYDKDFNNEADTPDNFQSRRPNTSFCFLDIRSPGLGDTAMYLCATSRDHNQPQHFGDGTRLSIL.

This clonotype was detected many times. This sequence joins TRBV9 and TRBJ1-3, with D perhaps TRBD1 (5 bases). CDR1 SGDLS and CDR2 YYNGEE come from the germline V gene. Trimming left V 0 bases short and J 4 bases short, with 11 bases between. The CDR3 is 15 residues long. The DNA for the CDR3 is TGTGCCAGCAGCGTAGGCGGGGCCCTCGGAAACACCATATATTTT. Translation: CASSVGGALGNTIYF.